Listed below are T cell receptor beta chains from one sample, sequenced in a study of CD4 and CD8 cells across lung adenocarcinoma regions. TCRdb reanalysed the PCR reads using MiXCR and keeps one entry per CDR3 protein. The sample lists about 11,000 distinct CDR3 sequences, roughly three fifths occurring once. Sequencing was carried out using CD8+ T cells from the margin of a lung tumor. These receptors were obtained from a male donor with lung adenocarcinoma. The CD4 and CD8 labels of this study may be unreliable. Both conserved end residues are part of each CDR3. Fields, in order: D gene, V gene, J gene, clone size, CDR3 DNA, CDR3 protein. D genes are given only for firm matches. Not every row has a clone size; where given, it reads once, few, many or a size class.

d_gene: NA
v_gene: TRBV6-1
j_gene: TRBJ1-2
abundance: medium-sized
CDR3nt: TGTGCCAGCAGCGACAGGCCCTATGGCTACACCTTC
CDR3aa: CASSDRPYGYTF

d_gene: NA
v_gene: TRBV6-5
j_gene: TRBJ2-1
abundance: few
CDR3nt: TGTGCCAGCAGTTACCTCCAGTACAATGAGCAGTTCTTC
CDR3aa: CASSYLQYNEQFF

d_gene: TRBD2
v_gene: TRBV6-1
j_gene: TRBJ2-3
abundance: NA
CDR3nt: TGTGCCAGCAGTGAGGTGGCGGGAGGGCCAGATACGCAGTACTTT
CDR3aa: CASSEVAGGPDTQYF

d_gene: NA
v_gene: TRBV6-1
j_gene: TRBJ2-4
abundance: NA
CDR3nt: TGTGCCAGCTCCAAGGGGGGACGAGCGAAAAACATGCAGTACTTC
CDR3aa: CASSKGGRAKNMQYF

d_gene: TRBD2
v_gene: TRBV7-2
j_gene: TRBJ2-2
abundance: NA
CDR3nt: TGTGCCAGCAGCCTTCAACCGGGACTAGCTAACACCGGGGAGCTGTTTTTT
CDR3aa: CASSLQPGLANTGELFF

d_gene: TRBD2
v_gene: TRBV7-2
j_gene: TRBJ2-7
abundance: NA
CDR3nt: TGTGCCAGCAGCTTAGCGGGGGGGGCGGGGGGAACGGGCACGAACTACGAGCAGTACTTC
CDR3aa: CASSLAGGAGGTGTNYEQYF

d_gene: TRBD2
v_gene: TRBV6-1
j_gene: TRBJ2-7
abundance: NA
CDR3nt: TGTGCCAGCACCCTAAGCGGGAGGGAAACTAATACGCAGTACTTC
CDR3aa: CASTLSGRETNTQYF

d_gene: TRBD1
v_gene: TRBV10-2
j_gene: TRBJ2-5
abundance: NA
CDR3nt: TGCGCCAGCGGAAAATACCGGGACAGGGGGACGGAGACCCAGTACTTC
CDR3aa: CASGKYRDRGTETQYF

d_gene: NA
v_gene: TRBV6-1
j_gene: TRBJ1-1
abundance: few
CDR3nt: TGTGCCAGCAGAAAACAGTCCGGCGGGGTGAACACTGAAGCTTTCTTT
CDR3aa: CASRKQSGGVNTEAFF

d_gene: NA
v_gene: TRBV27
j_gene: TRBJ2-2
abundance: NA
CDR3nt: TGTGCCAGCAGTAGGCACGCGAACACCGGGGAGCTGTTTTTT
CDR3aa: CASSRHANTGELFF

d_gene: NA
v_gene: TRBV27
j_gene: TRBJ2-4
abundance: NA
CDR3nt: TGTGCCAGCAGTTCCGCGGTCCGGCGGGAAAACATTCAGTACTTC
CDR3aa: CASSSAVRRENIQYF

d_gene: NA
v_gene: TRBV6-1
j_gene: TRBJ2-2
abundance: NA
CDR3nt: TGTGCCAGCAGCGTCCAGGCTGTGGGGACCGAGAAGCAGTTTTTT
CDR3aa: CASSVQAVGTEKQFF